Listed here are 16 T cell receptor beta chains from one sample, sequenced in a study of blood T cell repertoires in COVID-19. TCRdb's copy holds only in-frame clones and misses some; the assay was immunoSEQ multiplex PCR. The data hold about 55,000 clones, with around 85% observed a single time. The sample comprised peripheral blood. These receptors were obtained from a human donor in a cohort sampled during active COVID-19.

This sequence joins TRBV30 and TRBJ1-6; 7 positions match TRBD1. Germline V gene sequence: CDR1 GTSNPN, CDR2 SVGIG (reference sequence). V was pared by 3 bases and J by 10 bases, with 6 bases of the junction left unmatched. CDR3 size: 13 residues. This CDR3 reads CAWSDRDVSPLHF. CDR3 sequence (DNA): TGTGCCTGGAGCGACAGGGACGTGTCACCCCTCCACTTT.

This chain links TRBV9 with TRBJ1-2, with 11 bases matching TRBD1. Germline CDR1 SGDLS, CDR2 YYNGEE. CDR3 size: 15 residues. V lost 0 bases to trimming and J lost 4 bases; unmatched junction nucleotides: 2. CDR3 in amino acids: CASSVGTGGTYGYTF. The CDR3 coding sequence is TGTGCCAGCAGCGTAGGGACAGGGGGCACCTATGGCTACACCTTC.

The chain couples TRBV4-2 to TRBJ1-2; the D gene is possibly TRBD1 (5 bases). This CDR3 has 15 residues. Germline CDR1 reads LGHNA; CDR2 reads YNFKEQ. Trimming took 1 base from V and 4 from J, leaving 13 bases between them. The CDR3 bases are TGTGCCAGCAGCCAAGTTCTGGGAAGGGGCTATGGCTACACCTTC. It specifies CASSQVLGRGYGYTF.

The V and J genes are TRBV29-1 and TRBJ2-7; 9 nucleotides match TRBD1. J was trimmed by 6 bases and V by 4 bases; bases with no gene match: 7. Per germline, CDR1 SQVTM and CDR2 ANQGSEA. The CDR3 loop spans 13 amino acids. This CDR3 is CSVGDRAVGEQYF. The CDR3 coding sequence is TGCAGCGTTGGGGACAGGGCCGTGGGCGAGCAGTACTTC.

The chain uses TRBV11-3 and TRBJ2-2; possible D gene TRBD2, 6 bases. The CDR3 consists of 15 residues. Germline V lookup: CDR1 SGHNT, CDR2 YENEEA. Between the trimmed V and J ends, which lost 3 bases and 6 bases, there was a span of 14 bases. The CDR3, as DNA: TGTGCCAGCAGCTTTAGGAGGGGTGGCGCCGGGGAGCTGTTTTTT. Translated, it gives CASSFRRGGAGELFF.

The CDR3 DNA follows: TGTGCCAGCAGCCAGCTAGACTCGGGCGAGCAGTACTTC. This codes for CASSQLDSGEQYF. This chain connects TRBV3-1 (or the pseudogene TRBV3-2) to TRBJ2-7, with D hard to call. CDR3 length: 13 amino acids. CDR1 is LGHDT and CDR2 is YNNKEL in the germline V gene (reference sequence). The ends were cut back, 3 bases at V and 6 bases at J, with 12 bases in the middle.

The genes are TRBV28 and TRBJ1-2; 10 nucleotides match TRBD1. The CDR3 is 14 amino acids. With V trimmed by 7 bases and J by 3 bases, 5 bases remained unmatched. The germline CDR1 and CDR2 sequences are MDHEN and SYDVKM. CDR3 in DNA: TGTGCCAGCACTGACAGGGGGCCCTACTATGGCTACACCTTC. It is translated as CASTDRGPYYGYTF.

A single count supports this clone. The genes are TRBV27 and TRBJ2-2, with D possibly matching TRBD1 (5 bases). The CDR3 sequence is 14 residues long. Trimming removed 3 bases from V and 4 bases from J, with 9 bases in between. CDR1 is MNHEY, CDR2 SMNVEV, per germline (reference sequence). Here the CDR3 DNA reads TGTGCCAGCAGTTTTCAGGGCCGCACCGGGGAGCTGTTTTTT. Protein product: CASSFQGRTGELFF.

The DNA for the CDR3 is TGTGCAACCCGGGGGGCTACCTATAATTCACCCCTCCACTTT. Amino acids: CATRGATYNSPLHF. This chain links TRBV2 with TRBJ1-6; D might be TRBD1 (6 bases). There are 14 residues in the CDR3. The germline CDR1 and CDR2 sequences are SNHLY and FYNNEI.

This chain connects TRBV21-1 to TRBJ2-3; the table gives TRBD2 as D, unverified against the DNA. TRBV21-1 is a known pseudogene. This CDR3 is built from 12 residues. CDR3: CATGVVVCTQYF. Written as DNA, the CDR3 is TGTGCCACCGGTGTGGTGGTCTGTACGCAGTATTTT.

The chain combines TRBV11-3 with TRBJ2-7; TRBD1 matches 9 bases. The CDR3 spans 13 residues. Losses at the gene ends were 5 bases for V and 5 bases for J; bases not matched to a gene: 4. Germline values: CDR1 SGHNT, CDR2 YENEEA. Written as DNA, the CDR3 is TGTGCCAGCAGCGGGACAGGGTATGACGAGCAGTACTTC. Its translation is CASSGTGYDEQYF.

This sequence joins TRBV7-9 and TRBJ1-2; 8 bases are shared with TRBD1. There are 15 residues in the CDR3. Germline CDR1 reads SEHNR; CDR2 reads FQNEAQ (reference sequence). Trimming cost V 0 bases and J 7 bases; bases outside gene matches: 7. CDR3 nucleotide sequence: TGTGCCAGCAGCTTAGCGGACAGGGCGGCGAGTGGCTACACCTTC. It translates to CASSLADRAASGYTF.

CDR3 in amino acids: CASRDDRQGNSPLHF. CDR3 DNA sequence: TGTGCCAGCAGGGACGACCGACAGGGGAATTCACCCCTCCACTTT. The chain employs TRBV6-5 and TRBJ1-6, with 8 bases fitting TRBD1. Trimming cost V 6 bases and J 7 bases; bases outside gene matches: 8. The length of the CDR3 is 15 residues. Germline CDR1 reads MNHEY; CDR2 reads SVGAGI.

V usage is TRBV10-3 and J usage is TRBJ2-1; tentative D call: TRBD2 (6 bases). CDR3 length equals 14 residues. Germline V gene sequence: CDR1 ENHRY, CDR2 SYGVKD. V dropped 4 bases and J dropped 8 bases, with 15 bases sitting between them. As DNA, the CDR3 is TGTGCCATCAGTGCCCAGACTAGTTTCCATGAGCAGTTCTTC. It specifies CAISAQTSFHEQFF.

The rearrangement joins TRBV20-1 to TRBJ2-5; 12 bases align to TRBD2. Losses at the gene ends were 3 bases for V and 0 bases for J; bases not matched to a gene: 5. Germline loops: CDR1 DFQATT, CDR2 SNEGSKA (reference sequence). The CDR3 contains 16 residues. DNA of the CDR3: TGCAGTGCTAGTCATACTAGCGGGGGGTACCAAGAGACCCAGTACTTC. Residues: CSASHTSGGYQETQYF.

V is TRBV5-1 and J is TRBJ1-5; 12 nucleotides agree with TRBD1. The CDR3 is 15 residues long. Germline V gene data show CDR1 as SGHRS and CDR2 as YFSETQ. J was trimmed by 8 bases and V by 3 bases; bases with no gene match: 6. Here the CDR3 DNA reads TGCGCCAGCAGCTCCGGGACAGGGGGCGCGGAGCCCCAGCATTTT. This gives the protein CASSSGTGGAEPQHF. Full variable domain (outside the CDR3, taken from reference TRBV5-1 and TRBJ1-5): KAGVTQTPRYLIKTRGQQVTLSCSPISGHRSVSWYQQTPGQGLQFLFEYFSETQRNKGNFPGRFSGRQFSNSRSEMNVSTLELGDSALYLCASSSGTGGAEPQHFGDGTRLSIL.